The 24 T cell receptor beta chains given below trace back to one sample, sequenced in a study of blood T cell repertoires in COVID-19. Profiling relied on immunoSEQ multiplex PCR, and the TCRdb table lists in-frame clones only, not all of them. This sample has a few hundred thousand clones, with more than 75% found just once. The sequencing input was peripheral blood. The receptors derive from a woman aged 50 to 60 with active or convalescent COVID-19.

This rearrangement joins TRBV30 to TRBJ1-6; TRBD1 is a possible D gene (6 bases). CDR3 length: 15 residues. Trimming shortened V by 3 bases and J by 6 bases, and 15 bases separated the two germline ends. Germline assignment: CDR1 GTSNPN and CDR2 SVGIG (reference sequence). CDR3 in amino acids: CAWSLGGRGNSPLHF. CDR3 coding DNA: TGTGCCTGGAGCTTAGGGGGTCGGGGTAATTCACCCCTCCACTTT.

The chain carries TRBV7-6 and TRBJ2-7; 7 positions match TRBD1. CDR3 length: 13 residues. Per the germline V gene, CDR1 is SGHVS and CDR2 is FNYEAQ. With V trimmed by 2 bases and J by 6 bases, 4 bases remained unmatched. The CDR3 spells CASSLWTGLEQYF. As DNA, the CDR3 is TGTGCCAGCAGCTTATGGACAGGCCTCGAGCAGTACTTC. Full variable domain (rest looked up from reference TRBV7-6 and TRBJ2-7): GAGVSQSPRYKVTKRGQDVALRCDPISGHVSLYWYRQALGQGPEFLTYFNYEAQQDKSGLPNDRFSAERPEGSISTLTIQRTEQRDSAMYRCASSLWTGLEQYFGPGTRLTVT.

This rearrangement joins TRBV30 to TRBJ2-7, with D tentatively TRBD1 (6 bases). Germline V lookup: CDR1 GTSNPN, CDR2 SVGIG (reference sequence). The CDR3 sequence is 12 residues long. The germline V and J ends were trimmed by 3 bases and 3 bases, with 9 bases remaining between them. This chain's CDR3 is CAWRGANYEQYF. CDR3 bases: TGTGCCTGGAGGGGGGCAAACTACGAGCAGTACTTC.

The V call is TRBV6-2 or TRBV6-3, the J call TRBJ1-2, with 7 bases aligning to TRBD1. The CDR3 is made up of 16 amino acids. V shed 4 bases, J shed 1 base, and the junction held 9 bases outside the gene matches. CDR1 and CDR2 from the germline V gene are MNHEY and SVGEGT. In nucleotides, the CDR3 is TGTGCCAGCAGTTTTATCCGGGACAGACATAACTATGGCTACACCTTC. This sequence encodes CASSFIRDRHNYGYTF.

This chain links TRBV9 with TRBJ2-2, with 8 bases fitting TRBD1. Germline V gene data show CDR1 as SGDLS and CDR2 as YYNGEE. The CDR3 runs 15 residues. Trimming removed 0 bases from V and 4 bases from J; junction bases left unmatched: 2. DNA of the CDR3: TGTGCCAGCAGCGTAGCGGGACAGGTCACCGGGGAGCTGTTTTTT. This sequence encodes CASSVAGQVTGELFF.

The chain employs TRBV5-4 and TRBJ1-2, with D unclear. CDR1 and CDR2 from the germline V gene are SGHNT and YYREEE (reference sequence). Trimming took 7 bases from V and 4 from J, leaving 17 bases between them. The CDR3 sequence is 14 residues long. CDR3 DNA sequence: TGTGCCAGCTCACTGACGAGAGGGCCCTATGGCTACACCTTC. Translating gives CASSLTRGPYGYTF.

The chain links TRBV10-3 to TRBJ2-3; 8 bases map to TRBD2. CDR3 length equals 15 residues. V shed 10 bases and J 0 bases; nucleotides not matched to a gene: 9. Germline CDR1 is ENHRY and CDR2 is SYGVKD. CDR3 nucleotide sequence: TGTGCCACGGCCTTCGGGGGGGGAAGCACAGATACGCAGTATTTT. Translated, it gives CATAFGGGSTDTQYF.

The rearrangement uses TRBV7-9 and TRBJ2-7; TRBD1 aligns across 9 bases. V lost 3 bases to trimming and J lost 3 bases; unmatched junction nucleotides: 6. CDR3 size: 15 residues. Germline lookup yields CDR1 SEHNR and CDR2 FQNEAQ (reference sequence). The CDR3 is CASSFRTGEYYEQYF. CDR3 sequence (DNA): TGTGCCAGCAGCTTTAGGACAGGGGAATACTACGAGCAGTACTTC.

The chain is built from TRBV4-1 and TRBJ2-5; 8 bases map to TRBD2. Trimming took 6 bases from V and 5 from J; bases not matched to a gene: 11. The length of the CDR3 is 15 residues. Per germline, CDR1 MGHRA and CDR2 YSYEKL. The CDR3 sequence: CASSSTGTRRETQYF. In DNA, the CDR3 is TGCGCCAGCAGTTCGACCGGGACTAGGAGGGAGACCCAGTACTTC.

V gene TRBV18 combines with J gene TRBJ2-1; 12 bases are shared with TRBD2. Per the germline V gene, CDR1 is KGHSH and CDR2 is LQKENI. Trimming at V came to 1 base and at J to 4 bases, leaving 5 bases not matched to a gene. The CDR3 covers 17 residues. For the CDR3, the DNA is TGTGCCAGCTCACCACGGGAAGGACTAGCGGGGTACAATGAGCAGTTCTTC. Translation: CASSPREGLAGYNEQFF.

This sequence joins TRBV28 and TRBJ1-1; 7 positions match TRBD1. Losses at the gene ends were 4 bases for V and 0 bases for J; bases not matched to a gene: 5. This CDR3 is 15 amino acids long. Germline assignment: CDR1 MDHEN and CDR2 SYDVKM. CDR3 amino acids: CASSSPGQMNTEAFF. The DNA of the CDR3 is TGTGCCAGCAGTTCACCGGGACAGATGAACACTGAAGCTTTCTTT.

This chain connects TRBV7-3 to TRBJ2-5; 8 positions match TRBD2. This CDR3 comprises 14 residues. The trim removed 2 bases at V and 5 bases at J, leaving 4 bases unmatched. CDR1 and CDR2 (germline): SGHTA, FQGTGA. The CDR3, as DNA: TGTGCCAGCAGCTTATCCGGGAGGGCTGAGACCCAGTACTTC. It encodes CASSLSGRAETQYF.

This rearrangement joins TRBV6-4 to TRBJ2-2; TRBD2 matches 8 bases. Germline V gene data show CDR1 as MRHNA and CDR2 as SNTAGT. There are 15 residues in the CDR3. V trimming: 9 bases; J trimming: 1 base; junction bases outside the gene matches: 7. The chain's CDR3 is CARKKRGLNTGELFF. Written as DNA, the CDR3 is TGTGCCAGGAAAAAGCGGGGGCTGAACACCGGGGAGCTGTTTTTT.

This clone has a single count. The chain employs TRBV6-6 and TRBJ1-2; D gene unclear. V was shortened by 5 bases and J by 13 bases, with 23 bases between the two germline ends. Germline V lookup: CDR1 MNHNY, CDR2 SVGAGI (reference sequence). The CDR3 is 14 residues long. DNA of the CDR3: TGTGCCAGCAGTACCTCCGCCGGGGTTAGAGGCGCCACCTTC. Encoded protein: CASSTSAGVRGATF.

CDR3 nucleotide sequence: TGTGCCAGCAGTTTGGGGGCCATGAACACTGAAGCTTTCTTT. Translation gives CASSLGAMNTEAFF. The V gene is TRBV27, the J gene TRBJ1-1; D might be TRBD1 (6 bases). There are 14 residues in the CDR3. V was pared by 3 bases and J by 0 bases, with 8 bases between. Germline V gene data show CDR1 as MNHEY and CDR2 as SMNVEV (reference sequence).

The genes are TRBV27 and TRBJ2-5, with TRBD2 matching 11 bases. This CDR3 has 18 amino acids. Per the germline V gene, CDR1 is MNHEY and CDR2 is SMNVEV (reference sequence). V lost 0 bases to trimming and J lost 1 base; unmatched junction nucleotides: 7. CDR3 residues: CASSLSPAGTSGQETQYF. The CDR3 nucleotides read TGTGCCAGCAGTTTATCCCCGGCCGGGACTAGCGGCCAAGAGACCCAGTACTTC.

To note about this clone: Other DNA sequences in this sample translate to the same CDR3. The gene calls are TRBV18 and TRBJ1-1; tentative D call: TRBD1 (5 bases). The germline gives CDR1 KGHSH, CDR2 LQKENI. CDR3 length equals 14 residues. V lost 1 base, J lost 5 bases, and 11 bases lay in between. The CDR3 spells CASSPLSGGTEAFF. The CDR3 nucleotides read TGTGCCAGCTCACCACTCTCCGGGGGGACTGAAGCTTTCTTT.

The V call is TRBV6-2 or TRBV6-3, the J call TRBJ2-1; a weak D match, TRBD2 (5 bases). Between the trimmed V and J ends, which lost 5 bases and 6 bases, there was a span of 17 bases. Germline CDR1 and CDR2: MNHEY and SVGEGT. CDR3 size: 15 residues. The CDR3 coding sequence is TGTGCCAGCAGTCGCCTCAGGACTGCATTCAATGAGCAGTTCTTC. Translated, it gives CASSRLRTAFNEQFF.

This chain uses TRBV7-3 with TRBJ2-5; D perhaps matches TRBD2 (5 bases). The CDR3 totals 14 residues. Trimming removed 3 bases from V and 0 bases from J, with 8 bases in between. Germline assignment: CDR1 SGHTA and CDR2 FQGTGA. The CDR3 region is CASSFGMYQETQYF. In nucleotides, the CDR3 is TGTGCCAGCAGCTTCGGGATGTACCAAGAGACCCAGTACTTC.

The chain has TRBV29-1 and TRBJ1-1, with 9 bases that match TRBD1. This CDR3 region has 12 residues. Germline CDR1 SQVTM, CDR2 ANQGSEA. J was trimmed by 4 bases and V by 7 bases; bases with no gene match: 4. CDR3: CSGDRGGTEAFF. The CDR3 DNA follows: TGCAGCGGCGACAGGGGGGGCACTGAAGCTTTCTTT.

This clone was seen just once. V is TRBV28 and J is TRBJ2-2, with D possibly being TRBD2 (5 bases). CDR1 is MDHEN, CDR2 SYDVKM, per germline. V was shortened by 7 bases and J by 0 bases, with 12 bases between the two germline ends. The CDR3 runs to 15 residues. The chain's CDR3 is CASTTGIANTGELFF. Here the CDR3 DNA reads TGTGCCAGCACTACCGGGATCGCGAACACCGGGGAGCTGTTTTTT.

The V and J genes are TRBV29-1 and TRBJ1-1; a possible D gene is TRBD1 (6 bases). This CDR3 is built from 15 residues. Germline-derived CDR1 and CDR2 are SQVTM and ANQGSEA. Trimming took off 0 bases at V and 1 base at J, with 12 bases between the two ends. CDR3 nucleotides: TGCAGCGTTGAAGATTCTATGACAGGGAACACTGAAGCTTTCTTT. Translated, it gives CSVEDSMTGNTEAFF.

CDR3 bases: TGTGCCAGCAGCTCTAGCGGCTACTCCTACAATGAGCAGTTCTTC. This translates into CASSSSGYSYNEQFF. The genes are TRBV6-5 and TRBJ2-1, with 7 bases matching TRBD2. Germline CDR1 and CDR2: MNHEY and SVGAGI. V shed 6 bases, J shed 0 bases, and the junction held 5 bases outside the gene matches. The CDR3 extends over 15 amino acids.

The V call is TRBV30, the J call TRBJ2-7, with TRBD2 matching 8 bases. The CDR3 sequence is 14 residues long. Germline CDR1 GTSNPN, CDR2 SVGIG (reference sequence). V trimming: 4 bases; J trimming: 0 bases; junction bases outside the gene matches: 5. CDR3 nucleotides: TGTGCCTGGAAAGGCGGGGGGCTCTCCTACGAGCAGTACTTC. It yields the protein CAWKGGGLSYEQYF. Using reference TRBV30 and TRBJ2-7 for the parts outside the CDR3, the full variable domain is SQTIHQWPATLVQPVGSPLSLECTVEGTSNPNLYWYRQAAGRGLQLLFYSVGIGQISSEVPQNLSASRPQDRQFILSSKKLLLSDSGFYLCAWKGGGLSYEQYFGPGTRLTVT.